This TCR beta chain was observed in a study of cytomegalovirus exposure and HLA in healthy donors. For this clone: Its antigen is as yet unknown.

Vbeta (60) and Jbeta (13) primers were used in the PCR. TCRdb's table, derived via immunoSEQ multiplex PCR, lists solely in-frame clones and lacks some. The table includes 150,000 to 200,000 clones, roughly 80% detected once. In germline, CDR1 is SGDLS, CDR2 YYNGEE. Trimming removed 7 bases from V and 10 bases from J; junction bases left unmatched: 14. The CDR3 is 15 amino acids. Study results and limitations: Data from an earlier analysis indicated that most TCR beta V segments were productive either about 87% or about 30% of the time.

Sequencing was carried out using PBMCs. The chain is built from TRBV9 and TRBJ1-4; 9 bases are shared with TRBD1. The TCR sequence derives from a woman in her late teens or twenties in good health and CMV-seronegative. CDR3 loop: CASATSGTGLGKLFF. The DNA of the CDR3 is TGTGCCAGCGCTACTTCCGGGACAGGGTTGGGAAAACTGTTTTTT.